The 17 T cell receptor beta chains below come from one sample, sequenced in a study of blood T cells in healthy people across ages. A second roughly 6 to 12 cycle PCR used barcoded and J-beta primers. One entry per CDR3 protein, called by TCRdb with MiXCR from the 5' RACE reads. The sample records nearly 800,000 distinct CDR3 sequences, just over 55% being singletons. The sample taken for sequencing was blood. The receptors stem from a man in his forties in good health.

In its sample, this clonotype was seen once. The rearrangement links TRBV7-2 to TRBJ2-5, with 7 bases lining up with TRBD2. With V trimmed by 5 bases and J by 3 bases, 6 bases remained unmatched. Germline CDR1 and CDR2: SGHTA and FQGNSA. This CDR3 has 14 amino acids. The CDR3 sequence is CASSVQAGEETQYF. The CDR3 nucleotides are TGTGCCAGCAGCGTACAGGCGGGGGAAGAGACCCAGTACTTC.

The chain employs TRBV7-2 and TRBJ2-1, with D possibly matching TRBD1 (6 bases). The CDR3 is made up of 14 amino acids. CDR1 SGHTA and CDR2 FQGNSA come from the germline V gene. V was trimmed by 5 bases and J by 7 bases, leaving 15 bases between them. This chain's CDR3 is CASSTRGTGNEQFF. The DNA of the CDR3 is TGTGCCAGCAGCACACGAGGAACAGGGAATGAGCAGTTCTTC.

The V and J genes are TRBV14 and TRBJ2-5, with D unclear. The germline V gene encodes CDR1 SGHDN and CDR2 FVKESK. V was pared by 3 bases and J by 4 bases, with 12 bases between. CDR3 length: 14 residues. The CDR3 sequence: CASSQQGIGETQYF. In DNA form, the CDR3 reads TGTGCCAGCAGCCAGCAAGGGATCGGAGAGACCCAGTACTTC.

Written as DNA, the CDR3 is TGTGCCAGCAGACAGACAGGGATCGATCAGCCCCAGCATTTT. Translating gives CASRQTGIDQPQHF. This rearrangement joins TRBV28 to TRBJ1-5; 7 bases match TRBD1. After removal of 6 bases from V and 5 bases from J, the junction contained 7 bases not matched to a gene. Germline V gene sequence: CDR1 MDHEN, CDR2 SYDVKM. This CDR3 contains 14 residues.

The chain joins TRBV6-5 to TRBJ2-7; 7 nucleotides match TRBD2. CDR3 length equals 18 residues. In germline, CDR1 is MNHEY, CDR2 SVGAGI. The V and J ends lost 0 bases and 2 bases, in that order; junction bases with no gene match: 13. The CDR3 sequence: CASSYSGIGLAETYEQYF. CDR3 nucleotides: TGTGCCAGCAGTTACTCGGGAATCGGGCTAGCGGAGACCTACGAGCAGTACTTC.

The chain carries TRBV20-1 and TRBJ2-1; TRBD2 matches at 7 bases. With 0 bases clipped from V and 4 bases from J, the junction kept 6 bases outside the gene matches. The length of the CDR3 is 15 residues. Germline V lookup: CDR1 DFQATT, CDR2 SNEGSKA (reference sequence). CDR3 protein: CSAREREAGYNEQFF. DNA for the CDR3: TGCAGTGCTAGAGAGCGTGAAGCGGGGTACAATGAGCAGTTCTTC.

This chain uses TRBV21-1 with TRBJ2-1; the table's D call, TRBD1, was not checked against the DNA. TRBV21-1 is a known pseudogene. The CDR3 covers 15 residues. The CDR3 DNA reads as TGTGCCAGCAGTGTGCAGGGGGTCTCCTACAATGAGCAGTTCTTC. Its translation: CASSVQGVSYNEQFF.

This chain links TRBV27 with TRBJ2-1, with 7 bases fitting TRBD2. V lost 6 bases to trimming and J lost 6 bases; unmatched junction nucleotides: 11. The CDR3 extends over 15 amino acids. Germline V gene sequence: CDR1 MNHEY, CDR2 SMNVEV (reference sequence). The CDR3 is CASSSPAGRINEQFF. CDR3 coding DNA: TGTGCCAGCAGCTCCCCAGCGGGACGAATCAATGAGCAGTTCTTC.

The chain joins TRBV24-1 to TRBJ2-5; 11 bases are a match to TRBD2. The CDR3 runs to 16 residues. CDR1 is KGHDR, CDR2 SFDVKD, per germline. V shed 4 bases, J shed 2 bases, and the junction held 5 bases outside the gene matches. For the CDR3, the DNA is TGTGCCACCAGTGACCCCGGGACTAGCGGTCAAGAGACCCAGTACTTC. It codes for CATSDPGTSGQETQYF.

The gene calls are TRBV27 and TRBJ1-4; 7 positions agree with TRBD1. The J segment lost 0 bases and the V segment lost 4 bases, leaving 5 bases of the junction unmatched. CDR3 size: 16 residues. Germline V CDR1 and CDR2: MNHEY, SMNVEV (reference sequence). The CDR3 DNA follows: TGTGCCAGCAGTTCGGCCGGGACAGCAACTAATGAAAAACTGTTTTTT. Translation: CASSSAGTATNEKLFF.

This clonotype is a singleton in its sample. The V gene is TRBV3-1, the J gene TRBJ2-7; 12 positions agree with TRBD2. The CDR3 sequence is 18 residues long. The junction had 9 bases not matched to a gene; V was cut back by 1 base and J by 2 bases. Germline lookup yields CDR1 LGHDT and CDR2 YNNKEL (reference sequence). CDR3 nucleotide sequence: TGTGCCAGCAGCCAAGTGGTGGCTAGCGGGAGGGTAGCCTACGAGCAGTACTTC. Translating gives CASSQVVASGRVAYEQYF.

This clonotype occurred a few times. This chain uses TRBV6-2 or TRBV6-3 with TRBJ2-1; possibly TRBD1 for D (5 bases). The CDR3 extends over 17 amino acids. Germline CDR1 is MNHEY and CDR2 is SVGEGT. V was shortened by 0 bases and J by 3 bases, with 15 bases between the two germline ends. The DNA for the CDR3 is TGTGCCAGCAGTTACTCGATCCCCCAGGGTAGCTACAATGAGCAGTTCTTC. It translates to CASSYSIPQGSYNEQFF.

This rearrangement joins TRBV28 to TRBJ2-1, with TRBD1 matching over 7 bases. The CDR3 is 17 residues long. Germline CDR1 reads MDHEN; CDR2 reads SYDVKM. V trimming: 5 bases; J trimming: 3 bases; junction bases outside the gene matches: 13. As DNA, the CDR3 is TGTGCCAGCAGTCCAAACAGGGGATACCTCAACTACAATGAGCAGTTCTTC. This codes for CASSPNRGYLNYNEQFF.

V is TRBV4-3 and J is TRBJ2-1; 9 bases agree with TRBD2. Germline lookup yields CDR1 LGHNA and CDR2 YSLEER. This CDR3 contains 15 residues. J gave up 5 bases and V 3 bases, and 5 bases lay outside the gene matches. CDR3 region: CASSHRLAVDNEQFF. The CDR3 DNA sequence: TGCGCCAGCAGCCATCGACTAGCGGTGGACAATGAGCAGTTCTTC.

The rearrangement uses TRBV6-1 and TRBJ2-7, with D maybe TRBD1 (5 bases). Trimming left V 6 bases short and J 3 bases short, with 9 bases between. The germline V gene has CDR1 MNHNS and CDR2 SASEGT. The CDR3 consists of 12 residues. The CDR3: CASSRQIYEQYF. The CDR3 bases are TGTGCCAGCAGCCGACAGATCTACGAGCAGTACTTC.

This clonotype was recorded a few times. The CDR3 reads CASSPSDRMNQPQHF. The CDR3 bases are TGTGCCAGCTCGCCTTCCGACAGGATGAATCAGCCCCAGCATTTT. This sequence joins TRBV19 and TRBJ1-5; TRBD1 might be the D (6 bases). The CDR3 has 15 amino acids. Germline-derived CDR1 and CDR2 are LNHDA and SQIVND (reference sequence). The V end was cut by 9 bases, the J end by 4 bases, with 19 bases between.

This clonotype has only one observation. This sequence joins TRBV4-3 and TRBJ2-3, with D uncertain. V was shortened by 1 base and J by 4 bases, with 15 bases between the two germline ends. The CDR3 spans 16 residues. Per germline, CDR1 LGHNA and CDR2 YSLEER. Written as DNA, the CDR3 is TGCGCCAGCAGCCAAGTTCGGCAGGTAGTTCCAGATACGCAGTATTTT. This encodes CASSQVRQVVPDTQYF.